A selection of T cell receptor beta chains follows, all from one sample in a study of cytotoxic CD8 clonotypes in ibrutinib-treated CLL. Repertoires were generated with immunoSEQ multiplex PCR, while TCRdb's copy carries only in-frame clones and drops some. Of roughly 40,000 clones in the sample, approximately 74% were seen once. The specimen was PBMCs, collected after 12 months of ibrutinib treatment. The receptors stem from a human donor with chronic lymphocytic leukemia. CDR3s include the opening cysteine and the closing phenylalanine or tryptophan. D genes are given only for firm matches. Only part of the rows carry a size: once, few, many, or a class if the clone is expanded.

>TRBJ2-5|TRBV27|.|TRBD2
CASSGTSGRRETQYF
TGTGCCAGCAGTGGGACTAGCGGGAGGCGGGAGACCCAGTACTTC
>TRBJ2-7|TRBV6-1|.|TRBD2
CASTNRGRYEQYF
TGTGCCAGCACTAACCGCGGGAGATACGAGCAGTACTTC
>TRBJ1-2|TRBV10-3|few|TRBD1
CAISVPLGGANYGYTF
TGTGCCATCAGTGTCCCGCTAGGGGGCGCTAACTATGGCTACACCTTC
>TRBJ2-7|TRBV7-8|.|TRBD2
CASSLELAGTYEQYF
TGTGCCAGCAGCTTAGAACTAGCGGGGACCTACGAGCAGTACTTC
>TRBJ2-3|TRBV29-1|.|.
CSAERRGADTQYF
TGCAGCGCGGAGAGACGCGGGGCTGATACGCAGTATTTT
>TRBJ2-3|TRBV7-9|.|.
CASSLGEYTDTQYF
TGTGCCAGCAGCTTAGGGGAATACACAGATACGCAGTATTTT
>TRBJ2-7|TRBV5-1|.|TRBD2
CASSLSSGSYEQYF
TGCGCCAGCAGCTTGTCGAGCGGGAGCTACGAGCAGTACTTC
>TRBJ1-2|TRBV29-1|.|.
CSVDRSYTF
TGCAGCGTTGACCGATCCTACACCTTC
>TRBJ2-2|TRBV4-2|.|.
CASSQDPTRGGGELFF
TGTGCCAGCAGCCAAGATCCGACAAGGGGAGGCGGGGAGCTGTTTTTT
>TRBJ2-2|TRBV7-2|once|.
CASRDRGGQIGELFF
TGTGCCAGCAGAGACCGGGGCGGGCAGATCGGGGAGCTGTTTTTT
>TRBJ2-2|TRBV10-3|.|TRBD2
CAISLGLAGGTGELFF
TGTGCCATCAGTCTCGGACTAGCGGGGGGGACCGGGGAGCTGTTTTTT
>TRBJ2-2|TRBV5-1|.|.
CASSLFAAQGTGELFF
TGCGCCAGCAGCTTGTTCGCAGCCCAGGGCACCGGGGAGCTGTTTTTT
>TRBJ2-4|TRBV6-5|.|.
CASSPPESKNIQYF
TGTGCCAGCAGTCCTCCTGAATCCAAAAACATTCAGTACTTC
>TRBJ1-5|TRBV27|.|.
CASSLSGRRWNQPQHF
TGTGCCAGCAGTTTATCCGGCAGGAGATGGAATCAGCCCCAGCATTTT
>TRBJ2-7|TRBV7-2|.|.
CASSLGTVFYEQYF
TGTGCCAGCAGCTTAGGGACAGTCTTCTACGAGCAGTACTTC
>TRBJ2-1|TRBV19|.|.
CASSIGSGAGNEQFF
TGTGCCAGTAGTATTGGGTCAGGGGCGGGCAATGAGCAGTTCTTC
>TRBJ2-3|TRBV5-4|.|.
CASSLSGSTDTQYF
TGTGCCAGCAGCTTGAGCGGGAGCACAGATACGCAGTATTTT
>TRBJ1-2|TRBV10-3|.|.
CAISLPWTEDYTF
TGTGCCATCAGTCTTCCTTGGACAGAGGACTACACCTTC
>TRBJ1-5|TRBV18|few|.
CASSPGTNQPQHF
TGTGCCAGCTCACCCGGTACCAATCAGCCCCAGCATTTT
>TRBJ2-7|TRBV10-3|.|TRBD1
CAISAPGQGVREQYF
TGTGCCATCAGTGCCCCGGGACAGGGGGTTCGAGAGCAGTACTTC
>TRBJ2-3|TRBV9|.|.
CASSVDGRDTQYF
TGTGCCAGCAGCGTAGATGGGAGAGATACGCAGTATTTT
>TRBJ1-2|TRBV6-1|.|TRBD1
CAINPTGGGGYTF
TGTGCCATCAATCCTACAGGGGGCGGAGGCTACACCTTC
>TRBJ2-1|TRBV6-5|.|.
CASTNEWGGGNEQFF
TGTGCCAGCACCAACGAGTGGGGTGGGGGCAATGAGCAGTTCTTC
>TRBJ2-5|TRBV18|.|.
CASSPDSKQTQYF
TGTGCCAGCTCACCGGACTCCAAGCAGACCCAGTACTTC
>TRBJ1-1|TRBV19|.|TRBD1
CASSIFGDRVNTEAFF
TGTGCCAGTAGTATTTTTGGGGACAGGGTGAACACTGAAGCTTTCTTT
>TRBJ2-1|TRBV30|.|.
CAWSVLRSGNSEQFF
TGTGCCTGGAGTGTACTGCGTAGCGGAAACTCAGAGCAGTTCTTC
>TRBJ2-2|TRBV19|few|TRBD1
CASRHPPGQSSTGELFF
TGTGCCAGTAGACATCCTCCGGGACAGTCTAGTACCGGGGAGCTGTTTTTT
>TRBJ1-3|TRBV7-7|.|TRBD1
CASSRDRGPGNTIYF
TGTGCCAGCAGCCGAGACAGGGGGCCTGGAAACACCATATATTTT
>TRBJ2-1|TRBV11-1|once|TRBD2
CASSPTGSGRRDEQFF
TGTGCCAGCAGCCCCACAGGGAGCGGGAGGAGGGATGAGCAGTTCTTC
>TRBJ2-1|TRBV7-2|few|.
CASIQGRSYNEQFF
TGTGCCAGCATTCAAGGGAGATCCTACAATGAGCAGTTCTTC